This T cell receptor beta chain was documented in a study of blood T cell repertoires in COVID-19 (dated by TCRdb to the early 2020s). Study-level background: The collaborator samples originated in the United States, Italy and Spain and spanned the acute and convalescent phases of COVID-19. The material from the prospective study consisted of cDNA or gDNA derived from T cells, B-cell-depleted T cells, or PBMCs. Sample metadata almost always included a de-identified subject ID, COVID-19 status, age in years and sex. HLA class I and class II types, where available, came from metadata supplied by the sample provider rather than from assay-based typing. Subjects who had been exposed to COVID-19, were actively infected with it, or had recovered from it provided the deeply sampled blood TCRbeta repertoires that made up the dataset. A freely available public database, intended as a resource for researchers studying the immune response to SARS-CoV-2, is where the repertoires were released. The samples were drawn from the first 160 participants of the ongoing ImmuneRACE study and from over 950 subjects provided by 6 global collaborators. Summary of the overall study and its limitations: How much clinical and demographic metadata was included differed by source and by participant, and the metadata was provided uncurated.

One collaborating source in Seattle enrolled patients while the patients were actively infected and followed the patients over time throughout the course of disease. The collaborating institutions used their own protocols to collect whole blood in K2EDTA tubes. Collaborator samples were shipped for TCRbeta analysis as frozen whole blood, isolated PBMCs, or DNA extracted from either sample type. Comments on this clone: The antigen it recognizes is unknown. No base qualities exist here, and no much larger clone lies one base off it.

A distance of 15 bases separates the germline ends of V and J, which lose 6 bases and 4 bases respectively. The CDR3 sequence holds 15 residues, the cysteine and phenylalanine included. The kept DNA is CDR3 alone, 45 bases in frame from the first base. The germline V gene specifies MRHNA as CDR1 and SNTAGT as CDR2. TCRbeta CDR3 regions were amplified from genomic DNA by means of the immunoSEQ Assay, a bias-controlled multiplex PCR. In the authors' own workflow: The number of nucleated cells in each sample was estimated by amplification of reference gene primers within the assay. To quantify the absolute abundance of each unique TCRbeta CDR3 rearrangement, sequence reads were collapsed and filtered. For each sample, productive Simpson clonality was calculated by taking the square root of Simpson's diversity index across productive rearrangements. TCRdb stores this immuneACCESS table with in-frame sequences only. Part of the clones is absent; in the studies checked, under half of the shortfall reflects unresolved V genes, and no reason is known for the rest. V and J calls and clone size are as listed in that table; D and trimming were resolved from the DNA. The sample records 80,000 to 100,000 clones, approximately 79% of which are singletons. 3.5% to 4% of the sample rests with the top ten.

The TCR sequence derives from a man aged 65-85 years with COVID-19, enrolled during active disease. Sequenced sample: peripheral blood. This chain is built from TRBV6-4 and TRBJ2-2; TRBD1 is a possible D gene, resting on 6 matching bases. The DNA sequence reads TGTGCCAGCAGCGCCAGACAGGCCTCCACCGGGGAGCTGTTTTTT. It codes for CASSARQASTGELFF.